This T cell receptor beta chain was retrieved from a study of glioma-infiltrating T cells after dendritic cell vaccination. Across the study: Three intradermal dendritic cell vaccine injections were given every two weeks. Overall study results and limits: The cohort had few patients with full blood and tumor sets.

Germline loops: CDR1 LNHDA, CDR2 SQIVND (reference sequence). Trimming stripped 4 bases from V and 9 bases from J, with 13 bases between. This CDR3 region has 13 residues. Input was about 2 ug genomic DNA, or all available if less. Amplification used 60 V beta primers and 13 J beta primers. TCRdb keeps only in-frame clones here, not all; method: immunoSEQ multiplex PCR. The sample has just under 85,000 clones, 85% to 90% seen once; the top ten hold more than 3%. A remark on this clone: What it recognizes is unknown.

The material was blood, obtained before dendritic cell vaccination. This receptor was identified in a human donor with glioblastoma. The rearrangement uses TRBV19 and TRBJ1-3; D call uncertain. CDR3 in DNA: TGTGCCAGTAGTACCGGGGAGGCGGGCACCATATATTTT. Protein product: CASSTGEAGTIYF.